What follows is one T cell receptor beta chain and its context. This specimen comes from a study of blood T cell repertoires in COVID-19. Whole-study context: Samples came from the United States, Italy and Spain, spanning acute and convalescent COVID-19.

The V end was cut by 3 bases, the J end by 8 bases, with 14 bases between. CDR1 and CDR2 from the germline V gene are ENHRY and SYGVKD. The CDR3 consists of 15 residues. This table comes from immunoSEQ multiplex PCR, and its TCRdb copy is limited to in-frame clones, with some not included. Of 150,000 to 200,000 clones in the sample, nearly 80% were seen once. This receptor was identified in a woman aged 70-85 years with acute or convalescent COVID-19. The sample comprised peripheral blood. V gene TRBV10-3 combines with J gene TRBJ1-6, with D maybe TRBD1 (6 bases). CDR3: CAISEGRGIDSPLHF. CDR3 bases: TGTGCCATCAGTGAAGGCAGGGGAATAGATTCACCCCTCCACTTT.